This T cell receptor (beta chain) emerged from a study of T cells after yellow fever vaccination. This clonotype rates as medium-sized. Whole-study findings and limits: In post-booster samples, most primary-vaccination clones reappeared (approximately 95% CD4, about 91% CD8). A small share of clonotypes appeared in both CD4 and CD8 compartments. It was the secondary response that reached its peak faster, day 5 versus 15, but it was weaker.

The authors made TCR cDNA by 5'RACE template switching, adding a universal primer site and UMIs. TCRdb redid the calling of the 5' RACE reads with MiXCR, one entry per CDR3 protein. The table records approximately 10,000 distinct CDR3 sequences, approximately 5.3% of them present only once. V lost 4 bases and J lost 6, with 5 bases in between. The CDR3 covers 11 residues. The germline gives CDR1 MNHEY, CDR2 SMNVEV (reference sequence). This chain uses TRBV27 with TRBJ2-3; D is uncertain. This sequence was found in a man aged 30 to 39 who received the YFV17D yellow fever vaccine. Here the sequenced sample was PBMCs, either bulk or a sorted T-cell subset (CD4+, CD8+, memory, or dextramer-sorted; not recorded which), taken on the day of the yellow fever booster vaccination. The DNA for the CDR3 is TGTGCCAGCAGTTCGTTCGATACGCAGTATTTT. Protein product: CASSSFDTQYF.